The rows below give T cell receptor beta chains drawn from one sample of a study of T cell responses to AZD1222 COVID-19 vaccine. TCRdb's copy holds only in-frame clones and misses some; the assay was immunoSEQ multiplex PCR. The sample holds 100,000 or so clones, approximately 88% seen once. The sequences come from peripheral blood, collected on day 0 of AZD1222 vaccination. These receptors were taken from an adult in good health. Each CDR3 is given with its conserved first and last residue. Each record gives: clone size, CDR3 length, D gene, V gene, J gene, CDR3 DNA, CDR3 protein. D genes are given only for firm matches. A row's size may be missing; if present it is once, few, many or a size class.

few	16	TRBD1	TRBV6-1	TRBJ1-1	TGTGCCAGCAGGGAAGGTTTGGACAGGGTGGACACTGAAGCTTTCTTT	CASREGLDRVDTEAFF
medium-sized	12	NA	TRBV19	TRBJ2-2	TGTGCCAGTAGTATGGGACCCCACGAGCTGTTTTTT	CASSMGPHELFF
NA	14	TRBD2	TRBV5-1	TRBJ2-1	TGCGCCAGCAGCTTGACAACTAGCGGTAATGAGCAGTTCTTC	CASSLTTSGNEQFF
once	13	TRBD1	TRBV12-3/TRBV12-4	TRBJ2-1	TGTGCCAGCAGTTTTGTACAGGGGAATGAGCAGTTCTTC	CASSFVQGNEQFF
NA	14	TRBD1	TRBV28	TRBJ1-2	TGTGCCATCCCCCTCGGACAGGGGGGTTATGGCTACACCTTC	CAIPLGQGGYGYTF
NA	17	TRBD1	TRBV28	TRBJ1-2	TGTGCCAGCAGTCCTCCCGCGGGGCAGGGGGCAAACTATGGCTACACCTTC	CASSPPAGQGANYGYTF
NA	14	TRBD1	TRBV6-5	TRBJ1-5	TGTGCCAGCAGCAATCAGGGGGGAGAACAGCCCCAGCATTTT	CASSNQGGEQPQHF
NA	14	NA	TRBV18	TRBJ2-3	TGTGCCAGCTCACTCGGCCGTAGCACAGATACGCAGTATTTT	CASSLGRSTDTQYF
NA	15	NA	TRBV7-4	TRBJ1-3	TGTGCCAGCAGCTGTCCAGGGCTCTCTGGAAACACCATATATTTT	CASSCPGLSGNTIYF
NA	14	NA	TRBV7-2	TRBJ1-3	TGTGCCAGCAGCATGCAGGGTGGAGGAAACACCATATATTTT	CASSMQGGGNTIYF
NA	15	TRBD2	TRBV20-1	TRBJ2-7	TGCAGTGCTAGTATGGTAGCGGGAGGGACCTACGAGCAGTACTTC	CSASMVAGGTYEQYF
NA	16	TRBD2	TRBV5-1	TRBJ2-1	TGCGCCAGCAGCTTGGGGACTAGTAACCAGTTGGATGAGCAGTTCTTC	CASSLGTSNQLDEQFF
NA	18	NA	TRBV28	TRBJ2-7	TGTGCCAGCAGTTTATGCTTGGCAGGGCTTTGTATGAGCTACGAGCAGTACTTC	CASSLCLAGLCMSYEQYF
NA	15	TRBD2	TRBV4-3	TRBJ2-7	TGCGCCAGCAGCCAGGAGGGACTAGCGGGAGAAGTGCAGTACTTC	CASSQEGLAGEVQYF
NA	13	TRBD1	TRBV6-5	TRBJ2-3	TGTGCCAGCAGTAACCGGGACAGCCATACGCAGTATTTT	CASSNRDSHTQYF
NA	16	TRBD2	TRBV10-3	TRBJ2-7	TGTGCCATCAGTGAGTCGGGGACTACCCAGGGAGGGGAGCAGTACTTC	CAISESGTTQGGEQYF
NA	10	NA	TRBV12-3/TRBV12-4	TRBJ2-1	TGTGCCAGCAGTTTGGTTGAGCAGTTCTTC	CASSLVEQFF
NA	13	NA	TRBV2	TRBJ1-5	TGTGCCAGCAGTTTTGCGGGGGCCCAGCCCCAGCATTTT	CASSFAGAQPQHF
NA	15	NA	TRBV25-1	TRBJ1-3	TGTGCCAGCAGTGAAGGCCAGAACTCTGGAAACACCATATATTTT	CASSEGQNSGNTIYF
NA	13	NA	TRBV14	TRBJ2-1	TGTGCCAGCAGCCAAGATTTCGCGGGGGCACAGTTCTTC	CASSQDFAGAQFF
NA	14	NA	TRBV21-1	TRBJ1-2	TGTGCCAGCAGCGAGACCGAACCTAACTATGGCTACACCTTC	CASSETEPNYGYTF
once	10	NA	TRBV20-1	TRBJ2-3	TGCAGCGCCTGGGAAAATACGCAGTATTTT	CSAWENTQYF
NA	16	TRBD2	TRBV7-7	TRBJ2-3	TGTGCCAGCAGCCCTACTAGCGGGGCCTCGACAGATACGCAGTATTTT	CASSPTSGASTDTQYF
NA	14	NA	TRBV27	TRBJ1-6	TGTGCCAGCAGTTTATCGTCCAGGGCTTCACCCCTCCACTTT	CASSLSSRASPLHF
NA	20	TRBD2	TRBV3-1/TRBV3-2	TRBJ2-5	TGTGCCAGCAGCCAAGATCTACTCGGGACTAGCGGGACCCGGTCAGAGACCCAGTACTTC	CASSQDLLGTSGTRSETQYF
once	13	NA	TRBV10-3	TRBJ1-1	TGTGCCATCAGACGGGGCCAGAACACTGAAGCTTTCTTT	CAIRRGQNTEAFF
NA	17	TRBD1	TRBV7-8	TRBJ1-6	TGTGCCAGCAGCCCGACAGGGGGCGACCGCTATAATTCACCCCTCCACTTT	CASSPTGGDRYNSPLHF
NA	15	NA	TRBV28	TRBJ1-5	TGTGCCAGCAGTCGCCCTGACAGAAGCAATCAGCCCCAGCATTTT	CASSRPDRSNQPQHF
NA	16	TRBD2	TRBV27	TRBJ2-3	TGTGCCAGCAGTACCATAGCTAGCGGGGGGGGAGATACGCAGTATTTT	CASSTIASGGGDTQYF
NA	15	TRBD1	TRBV3-1/TRBV3-2	TRBJ2-5	TGTGCCAGCAGCCGCGGGACAGGGATACGAGAGACCCAGTACTTC	CASSRGTGIRETQYF
NA	13	NA	TRBV28	TRBJ1-2	TGTGCCACCCACCCAGGGCTCGTTGGTGGCTACACCTTC	CATHPGLVGGYTF
NA	16	NA	TRBV5-8	TRBJ1-4	TGTGCCAGCAGCTTTCGCTCTGGACAGCCTAATGAAAAACTGTTTTTT	CASSFRSGQPNEKLFF
few	16	TRBD2	TRBV7-2	TRBJ2-1	TGTGCCAGCAGCCCAATAGCACTAGCGGGAGCAAATGAGCAGTTCTTC	CASSPIALAGANEQFF
few	13	NA	TRBV3-1/TRBV3-2	TRBJ2-7	TGTGCCAGCAGCCAAGTCAGGGGGGGGGAGCAGTACTTC	CASSQVRGGEQYF
NA	18	NA	TRBV5-4	TRBJ2-3	TGTGCCAGCAGCTTGAGGGTCACGCGCTTCTCTAGCACAGATACGCAGTATTTT	CASSLRVTRFSSTDTQYF
NA	18	TRBD2	TRBV13	TRBJ2-3	TGTGCCAGCAGCCCCCCACTAGCGGGGGGGTACTCCACAGATACGCAGTATTTT	CASSPPLAGGYSTDTQYF
NA	14	NA	TRBV3-1/TRBV3-2	TRBJ1-2	TGTGCCAGCAGCCTTGCCGGGGTAAGCTATGGCTACACCTTC	CASSLAGVSYGYTF
NA	14	TRBD1	TRBV5-1	TRBJ2-1	TGCGCCAGCAGCTCTGAAGGGGGCAGGAATGAGCAGTTCTTC	CASSSEGGRNEQFF